Listed here are 17 T cell receptor beta chains from one sample, sequenced in a study of shared clonotypes between healthy human individuals (TCRdb year 2020). Libraries came from the immunoSEQ multiplex PCR assay. TCRdb provides this immuneACCESS table in a form limited to in-frame rearrangements. Some clones are lacking; in checked studies, under half of them reflect an unresolved V gene, and why the rest are absent is not known. This sample has about 110,000 clones in its table, and over 65% of those were observed once. Over 20% of the sample lies in the top ten. The source material was memory CD8+ T cells sorted from blood. The cell subset or site tag for this specimen amounts to: CD45RO+ cells pooled with CCR7-negative TemRA cells. These TCRs come from a woman aged 30 to 39 in good health.

V is TRBV28 and J is TRBJ1-1, with 12 positions matching TRBD1. This CDR3 comprises 17 residues. In germline, CDR1 is MDHEN, CDR2 SYDVKM. The V and J ends lost 6 bases and 2 bases, in that order; junction bases with no gene match: 10. For the CDR3, the DNA is TGTGCCAGCAGATCCGGGACAGGGGGCGCGAGAAACACTGAAGCTTTCTTT. Its protein is CASRSGTGGARNTEAFF.

This rearrangement joins TRBV9 to TRBJ1-1; D might be TRBD1 (5 bases). CDR3 size: 13 residues. V was trimmed by 3 bases and J by 5 bases, leaving 11 bases between them. The V gene's germline CDR1 is SGDLS and CDR2 YYNGEE. The CDR3, as DNA: TGTGCCAGCAGCGCGAGTTGGGGGACTGAAGCTTTCTTT. This encodes CASSASWGTEAFF.

The chain uses TRBV5-1 and TRBJ2-7; TRBD2 is a possible D gene (6 bases). The ends were cut back, 2 bases at V and 9 bases at J, with 12 bases in the middle. The CDR3 extends over 12 amino acids. CDR1 is SGHRS, CDR2 YFSETQ, per germline. The CDR3 loop is CASSLQGLRQYF. CDR3 in DNA: TGCGCCAGCAGCTTACAAGGACTAAGGCAGTACTTC.

This clone was picked up many times. The chain combines TRBV4-2 with TRBJ1-5, with D possibly TRBD1 on 5 matching bases. Germline CDR1 is LGHNA and CDR2 is YNFKEQ. Between the trimmed V and J ends, which lost 0 bases and 4 bases, there was a span of 13 bases. CDR3 length equals 16 residues. This chain's CDR3 is CASSQDWGEQNQPQHF. For the CDR3, the DNA is TGTGCCAGCAGCCAAGATTGGGGGGAACAAAATCAGCCCCAGCATTTT.

V usage is TRBV5-1 and J usage is TRBJ1-1, with 12 bases lining up with TRBD1. The CDR3 spans 19 residues. V trimming: 0 bases; J trimming: 1 base; junction bases outside the gene matches: 10. The V gene's germline CDR1 is SGHRS and CDR2 YFSETQ. CDR3 loop: CASSLAPLGQGAPNTEAFF. Here the CDR3 DNA reads TGCGCCAGCAGCTTGGCCCCCCTGGGACAGGGGGCTCCGAACACTGAAGCTTTCTTT.

The chain carries TRBV7-9 and TRBJ2-1, with unresolved D. CDR1 SEHNR and CDR2 FQNEAQ come from the germline V gene (reference sequence). The ends were cut back, 5 bases at V and 3 bases at J, with 14 bases in the middle. This CDR3 contains 15 residues. CDR3 residues: CASSPDDFDYNEQFF. The CDR3 bases are TGTGCCAGCAGCCCCGACGACTTTGACTACAATGAGCAGTTCTTC.

The chain has TRBV27 and TRBJ1-1; the D gene is possibly TRBD1 (5 bases). The CDR3 covers 14 residues. Germline CDR1 is MNHEY and CDR2 is SMNVEV (reference sequence). The V end lost 0 bases, the J end lost 5 bases, and 10 bases lay between the germline ends. CDR3 sequence: CASSLSSGFTEAFF. CDR3 DNA sequence: TGTGCCAGCAGTTTATCTTCAGGGTTTACTGAAGCTTTCTTT.

The chain uses TRBV5-1 and TRBJ2-5; 13 nucleotides agree with TRBD2. The germline gives CDR1 SGHRS, CDR2 YFSETQ. Germline trimming cut 0 bases from V and 6 bases from J; bases unmatched to any gene: 11. The CDR3 runs 18 residues. The CDR3 DNA follows: TGCGCCAGCAGCTTGGTACTAGCGGGAGGGCCGGAGACCAAGACCCAGTACTTC. Its translation: CASSLVLAGGPETKTQYF.

Notes on this clone: Compared with germline, one end of the junction differs, possibly owing to a read error. The rearrangement joins TRBV6-1 to TRBJ1-3; possible D gene TRBD1, 6 bases. This CDR3 contains 15 residues. The germline CDR1 and CDR2 sequences are MNHNS and SASEGT. Here the CDR3 reads CASSEISGAGNTIYF. The CDR3 DNA reads as TGTGCCAGCAGTGAAATCTCAGGGGCTGGTAACACCATATATTTT.

The chain employs TRBV28 and TRBJ2-3; TRBD2 might be the D (6 bases). CDR1 is MDHEN, CDR2 SYDVKM, per germline. The V and J ends lost 0 bases and 1 base respectively, with 14 bases between them. The CDR3 extends over 17 amino acids. In nucleotides, the CDR3 is TGTGCCAGCAGTTTATGGTCGCCTAGCGAAGGCACAGATACGCAGTATTTT. The encoded protein is CASSLWSPSEGTDTQYF.

The J gene is TRBJ2-7, the V gene TRBV7-9; 7 bases are shared with TRBD2. The V segment lost 8 bases and the J segment 3 bases; nucleotides outside the gene matches: 4. CDR3 size: 12 residues. Germline CDR1 and CDR2: SEHNR and FQNEAQ (reference sequence). The CDR3 spells CASQAGVYEQYF. The CDR3 coding sequence is TGTGCCAGCCAGGCGGGAGTCTACGAGCAGTACTTC. Full variable domain (rest looked up from reference TRBV7-9 and TRBJ2-7): DTGVSQNPRHKITKRGQNVTFRCDPISEHNRLYWYRQTLGQGPEFLTYFQNEAQLEKSRLLSDRFSAERPKGSFSTLEIQRTEQGDSAMYLCASQAGVYEQYFGPGTRLTVT.

This chain joins TRBV10-1 and TRBJ2-1; the D gene is possibly TRBD1 (6 bases). This CDR3 contains 15 residues. Trimming took off 2 bases at V and 4 bases at J, with 12 bases between the two ends. The germline gives CDR1 WNHNN, CDR2 SYGVQD (reference sequence). CDR3 nucleotide sequence: TGCGCCAGCAGTGAGAGGGCAGGGGATTACAATGAGCAGTTCTTC. It translates to CASSERAGDYNEQFF.

The chain couples TRBV19 to TRBJ1-2, with TRBD1 matching 7 bases. The CDR3 contains 16 residues. Germline-derived CDR1 and CDR2 are LNHDA and SQIVND (reference sequence). V lost 3 bases, J lost 8 bases, and 15 bases stayed unmatched. The CDR3 nucleotides read TGTGCCAGTAGTATCGACGGACAGGCCCCCTTATTCGGCTACACCTTC. Its protein product is CASSIDGQAPLFGYTF.

The table lists this clone with a count of one. V usage is TRBV7-2 and J usage is TRBJ2-5; tentatively, D is TRBD1 (6 bases). V was clipped by 4 bases and J by 8 bases, with 23 bases between them. This CDR3 region has 16 residues. Germline-derived CDR1 and CDR2 are SGHTA and FQGNSA. Here the CDR3 DNA reads TGTGCCAGCAGCTCACAACAAGGGACACGGCCATCCACCCAGTACTTC. Its protein is CASSSQQGTRPSTQYF.

This clone has a single count. The chain employs TRBV5-5 and TRBJ2-7; no reliable D call. The ends were cut back, 4 bases at V and 1 base at J, with 15 bases in the middle. The CDR3 is 15 amino acids. Germline V CDR1 and CDR2: SGHKS, YYEKEE (reference sequence). The CDR3 DNA follows: TGTGCCAGCAGCATTCCTGGGTCGCAATCCTACGAGCAGTACTTC. Its translation: CASSIPGSQSYEQYF.

The rearrangement uses TRBV7-9 and TRBJ1-1, with 7 bases aligning to TRBD1. Germline CDR1 and CDR2: SEHNR and FQNEAQ (reference sequence). The ends lost 5 bases at V and 2 bases at J; junction bases unmatched: 2. This CDR3 has 13 residues. The CDR3 nucleotides are TGTGCCAGCAGCCGACAGGGAAACACTGAAGCTTTCTTT. It translates to CASSRQGNTEAFF.

This chain connects TRBV14 to TRBJ2-7; no reliable D call. The V end was cut by 0 bases, the J end by 2 bases, with 14 bases between. The CDR3 has 16 amino acids. Germline CDR1 SGHDN, CDR2 FVKESK. The CDR3 DNA follows: TGTGCCAGCAGCCAAGATTTGGCCCCTTCCCCCTACGAGCAGTACTTC. It specifies CASSQDLAPSPYEQYF.